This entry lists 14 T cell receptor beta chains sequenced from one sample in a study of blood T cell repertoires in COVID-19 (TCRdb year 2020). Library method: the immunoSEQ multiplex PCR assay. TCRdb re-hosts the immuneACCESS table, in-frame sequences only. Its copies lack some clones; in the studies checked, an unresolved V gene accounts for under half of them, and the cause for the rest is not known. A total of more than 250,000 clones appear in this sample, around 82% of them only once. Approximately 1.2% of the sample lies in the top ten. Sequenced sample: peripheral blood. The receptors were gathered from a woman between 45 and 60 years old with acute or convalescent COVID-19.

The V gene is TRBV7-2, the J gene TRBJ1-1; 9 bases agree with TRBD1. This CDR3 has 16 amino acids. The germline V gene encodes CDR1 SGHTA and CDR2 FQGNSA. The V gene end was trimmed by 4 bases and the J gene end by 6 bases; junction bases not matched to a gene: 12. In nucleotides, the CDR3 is TGTGCCAGCAGCTACACAGACAGGGGGAGCCTCGCTGAAGCTTTCTTT. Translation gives CASSYTDRGSLAEAFF.

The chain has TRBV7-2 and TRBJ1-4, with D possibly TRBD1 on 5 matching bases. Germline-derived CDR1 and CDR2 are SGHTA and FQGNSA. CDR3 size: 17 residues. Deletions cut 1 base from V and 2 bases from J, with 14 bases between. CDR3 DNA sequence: TGTGCCAGCAGCTTAGGGCAGGGCCCGGCGACTAATGAAAAACTGTTTTTT. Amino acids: CASSLGQGPATNEKLFF.

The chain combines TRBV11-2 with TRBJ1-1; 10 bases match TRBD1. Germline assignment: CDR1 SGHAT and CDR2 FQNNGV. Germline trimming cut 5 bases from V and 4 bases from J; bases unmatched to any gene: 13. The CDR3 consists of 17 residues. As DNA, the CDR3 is TGTGCCAGCAGCACTCGGACAGGGGGTAACGGCGTCACTGAAGCTTTCTTT. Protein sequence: CASSTRTGGNGVTEAFF.

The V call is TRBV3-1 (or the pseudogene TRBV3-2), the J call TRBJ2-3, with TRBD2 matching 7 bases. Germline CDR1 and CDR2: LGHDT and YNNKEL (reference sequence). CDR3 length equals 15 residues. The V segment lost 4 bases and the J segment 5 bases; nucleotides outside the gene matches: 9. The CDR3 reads CASSLGGVEGDTQYF. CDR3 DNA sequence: TGTGCCAGCAGCCTTGGGGGGGTGGAAGGAGATACGCAGTATTTT.

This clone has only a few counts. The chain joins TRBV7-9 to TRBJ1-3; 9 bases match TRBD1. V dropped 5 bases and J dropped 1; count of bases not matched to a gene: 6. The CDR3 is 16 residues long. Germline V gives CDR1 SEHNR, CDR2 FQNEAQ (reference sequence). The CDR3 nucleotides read TGTGCCAGCAGCCTGGGACAGGGTTGGTCTGGAAACACCATATATTTT. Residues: CASSLGQGWSGNTIYF.

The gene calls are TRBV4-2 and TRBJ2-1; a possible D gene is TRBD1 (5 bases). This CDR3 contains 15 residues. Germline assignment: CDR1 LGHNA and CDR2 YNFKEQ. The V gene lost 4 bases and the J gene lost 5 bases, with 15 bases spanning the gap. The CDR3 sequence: CASSRISGSDNEQFF. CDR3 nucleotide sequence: TGTGCCAGCAGCCGAATATCAGGGTCCGACAATGAGCAGTTCTTC.

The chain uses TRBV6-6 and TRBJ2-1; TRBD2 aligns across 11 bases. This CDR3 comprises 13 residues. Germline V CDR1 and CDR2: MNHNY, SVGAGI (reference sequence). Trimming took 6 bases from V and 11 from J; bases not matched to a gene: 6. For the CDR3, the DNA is TGTGCCAGCAGACTAGCGGGAGTGCAGCAGCAGTTCTTC. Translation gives CASRLAGVQQQFF.

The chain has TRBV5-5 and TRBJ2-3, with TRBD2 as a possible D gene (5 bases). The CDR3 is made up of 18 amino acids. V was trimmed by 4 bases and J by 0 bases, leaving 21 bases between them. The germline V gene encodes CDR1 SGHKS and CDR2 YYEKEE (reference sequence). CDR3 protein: CASSVPFRGRASTDTQYF. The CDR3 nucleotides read TGTGCCAGCAGCGTCCCCTTTCGCGGGCGGGCTAGCACAGATACGCAGTATTTT.

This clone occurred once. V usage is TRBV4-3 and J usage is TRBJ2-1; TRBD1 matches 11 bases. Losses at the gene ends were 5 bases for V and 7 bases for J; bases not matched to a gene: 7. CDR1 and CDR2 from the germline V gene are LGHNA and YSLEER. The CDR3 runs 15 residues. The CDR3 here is CASSDVGQGVNEQFF. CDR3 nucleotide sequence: TGCGCCAGCAGCGACGTGGGACAGGGGGTTAATGAGCAGTTCTTC.

The CDR3 sequence: CASSATSTEAFF. DNA of the CDR3: TGTGCCAGCAGTGCCACGAGTACTGAAGCTTTCTTT. The chain joins TRBV25-1 to TRBJ1-1; D gene unclear. The V and J ends lost 4 bases and 5 bases respectively, with 8 bases between them. Germline CDR1 and CDR2: MGHDK and SYGVNS. This CDR3 is 12 amino acids long.

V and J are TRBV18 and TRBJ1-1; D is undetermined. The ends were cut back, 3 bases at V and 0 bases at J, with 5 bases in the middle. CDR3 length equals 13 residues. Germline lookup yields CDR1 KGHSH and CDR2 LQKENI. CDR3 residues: CASSPEMNTEAFF. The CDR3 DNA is TGTGCCAGCTCACCGGAGATGAACACTGAAGCTTTCTTT.

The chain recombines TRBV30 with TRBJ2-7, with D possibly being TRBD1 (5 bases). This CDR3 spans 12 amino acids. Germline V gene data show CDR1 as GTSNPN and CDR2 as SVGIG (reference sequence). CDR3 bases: TGTGCTCACCGGACACTCTCTCACGAGCAGTACTTC. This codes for CAHRTLSHEQYF.

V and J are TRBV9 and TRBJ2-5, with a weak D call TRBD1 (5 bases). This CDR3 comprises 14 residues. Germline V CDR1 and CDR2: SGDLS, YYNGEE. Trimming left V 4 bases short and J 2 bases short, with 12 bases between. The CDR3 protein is CASSPRQPQETQYF. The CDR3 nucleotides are TGTGCCAGCAGCCCCCGACAGCCTCAAGAGACCCAGTACTTC.

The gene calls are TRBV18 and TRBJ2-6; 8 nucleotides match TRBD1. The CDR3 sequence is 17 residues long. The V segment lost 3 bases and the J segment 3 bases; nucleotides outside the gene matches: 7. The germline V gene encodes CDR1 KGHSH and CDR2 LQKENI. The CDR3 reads CASSPITGGYGANVLTF. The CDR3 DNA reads TGTGCCAGCTCACCCATCACAGGGGGATATGGGGCCAACGTCCTGACTTTC.